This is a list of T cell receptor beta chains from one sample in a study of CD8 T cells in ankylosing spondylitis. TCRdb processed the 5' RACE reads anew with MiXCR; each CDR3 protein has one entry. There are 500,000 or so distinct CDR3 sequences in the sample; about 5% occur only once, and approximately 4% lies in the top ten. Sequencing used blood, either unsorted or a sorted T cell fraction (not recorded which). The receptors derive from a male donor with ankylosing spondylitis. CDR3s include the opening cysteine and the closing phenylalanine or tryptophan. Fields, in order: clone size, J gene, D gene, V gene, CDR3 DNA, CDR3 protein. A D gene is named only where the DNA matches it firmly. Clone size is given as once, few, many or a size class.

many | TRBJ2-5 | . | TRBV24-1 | TGTGCCACCAGTGATTTTAGGGGGGGAACTGGGGAGACCCAGTACTTC | CATSDFRGGTGETQYF
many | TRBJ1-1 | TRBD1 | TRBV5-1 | TGCGCCAGCAGCGAAGGGACAGGGGGCACTGAAGCTTTCTTT | CASSEGTGGTEAFF
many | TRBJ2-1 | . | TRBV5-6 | TGTGCCAGCAGCTTCTTTCCGAGGGATGAGCAGTTCTTC | CASSFFPRDEQFF
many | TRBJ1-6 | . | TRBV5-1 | TGCGCCAGCAGCTTGGATCAGGGGAATTCACCCCTCCACTTT | CASSLDQGNSPLHF
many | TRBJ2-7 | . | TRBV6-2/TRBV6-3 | TGTGCCAGCAGTTACGGGGGGGGCTTATCCCCCTACGAGCAGTACTTC | CASSYGGGLSPYEQYF
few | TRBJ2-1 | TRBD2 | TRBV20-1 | TGCAGTGCTAGATATACACTAGCGGGAGCCTACAATGAGCAGTTCTTC | CSARYTLAGAYNEQFF
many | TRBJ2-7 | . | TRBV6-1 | TGTGCCAGCAGTGAAGTTTGGAGCGCCTTTTACGAGCAGTACTTC | CASSEVWSAFYEQYF
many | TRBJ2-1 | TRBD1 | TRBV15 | TGTGCCACCAGCGGACAGGGGGCGGACAATGAGCAGTTCTTC | CATSGQGADNEQFF
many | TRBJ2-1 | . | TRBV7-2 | TGTGCCAGCAGCTTCGCCCTTACTGAGCAGTTCTTC | CASSFALTEQFF
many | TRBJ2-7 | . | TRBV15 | TGTGCCACCAGCAGAACACGCACACAGGGACACGAGCAGTACTTC | CATSRTRTQGHEQYF
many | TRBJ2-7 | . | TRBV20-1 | TGCAGTGCGAGTGACGGTTTACTCGAGCAGTACTTC | CSASDGLLEQYF
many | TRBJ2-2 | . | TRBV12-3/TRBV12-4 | TGTGCCGGGCTGCGGGCGAACACCGGGGAGCTGTTTTTT | CAGLRANTGELFF
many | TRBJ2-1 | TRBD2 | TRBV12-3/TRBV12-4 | TGTGCCAGCAGACCTAGCGGGAGAGGGAAGGATGAGCAGTTCTTC | CASRPSGRGKDEQFF
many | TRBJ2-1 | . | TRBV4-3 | TGCGCCAGCAGCCAAGGTTCGGGGGCGCAGTTCTTC | CASSQGSGAQFF
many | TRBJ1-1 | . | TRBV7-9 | TGTGCCAGCAGCTTCATCGAAGCTTTCTTT | CASSFIEAFF
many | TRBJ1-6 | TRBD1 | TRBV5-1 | TGCGCCAGCAGTCCAGACAGGGGGAATTCACCCCTCCACTTT | CASSPDRGNSPLHF